The 17 T cell receptor beta chains below come from one sample, sequenced in a study of blood T cell repertoires in COVID-19. Profiling relied on immunoSEQ multiplex PCR, and the TCRdb table lists in-frame clones only, not all of them. The table lists about 120,000 clones, roughly 79% of them singletons, with approximately 2.5% in the top ten. The specimen was peripheral blood. The receptor set was obtained from a man between 65 and 79 years old with acute or convalescent COVID-19.

The V gene is TRBV19, the J gene TRBJ2-1; 12 bases fit TRBD2. Per the germline V gene, CDR1 is LNHDA and CDR2 is SQIVND (reference sequence). The CDR3 is 14 amino acids. V was clipped by 10 bases and J by 10 bases; unmatched bases: 11. The CDR3 loop is CATTRTSGVGEQFF. The CDR3 bases are TGTGCCACTACCCGGACTAGCGGGGTAGGGGAGCAGTTCTTC.

The chain's CDR3 is CASSLWTGSDPYEQYF. CDR3 DNA: TGTGCCAGCAGCCTTTGGACAGGCTCCGACCCTTACGAGCAGTACTTC. This chain joins TRBV7-2 and TRBJ2-7; 7 bases align to TRBD1. Germline V gene lookup returns CDR1 SGHTA and CDR2 FQGNSA. This CDR3 comprises 16 residues. The J segment lost 4 bases and the V segment lost 5 bases, leaving 14 bases of the junction unmatched.

The rearrangement uses TRBV5-1 and TRBJ2-7; TRBD1 matches 8 bases. Germline V gives CDR1 SGHRS, CDR2 YFSETQ. After removal of 4 bases from V and 2 bases from J, the junction contained 2 bases not matched to a gene. This CDR3 is 13 amino acids long. The CDR3 reads CASSTGGTYEQYF. The CDR3 nucleotides are TGCGCCAGCAGCACAGGGGGAACCTACGAGCAGTACTTC.

This chain links TRBV4-2 with TRBJ2-6, with 8 bases aligning to TRBD1. Germline V gene lookup returns CDR1 LGHNA and CDR2 YNFKEQ. J gave up 2 bases and V 2 bases, and 2 bases lay outside the gene matches. The CDR3 sequence is 16 residues long. CDR3 sequence: CASSQPTGAGANVLTF. DNA for the CDR3: TGTGCCAGCAGCCAACCGACAGGGGCTGGGGCCAACGTCCTGACTTTC.

The gene calls are TRBV24-1 and TRBJ1-2, with D unresolved. The length of the CDR3 is 12 residues. Per germline, CDR1 KGHDR and CDR2 SFDVKD. V lost 8 bases and J 4 bases, leaving 10 bases between the germline ends. CDR3 nucleotides: TGTGCCACCATGCTCGCCAGCTATGGCTACACCTTC. Amino acid sequence: CATMLASYGYTF.

This sequence joins TRBV19 and TRBJ2-1, with D uncertain. Deletions cut 3 bases from V and 4 bases from J, with 13 bases between. Germline V gene data show CDR1 as LNHDA and CDR2 as SQIVND (reference sequence). The length of the CDR3 is 15 residues. For the CDR3, the DNA is TGTGCCAGTAGTATCACCGTCACCGGGTACAATGAGCAGTTCTTC. Its translation is CASSITVTGYNEQFF.

This chain joins TRBV7-2 and TRBJ1-2; 8 bases line up with TRBD1. The J segment lost 7 bases and the V segment lost 0 bases, leaving 7 bases of the junction unmatched. This CDR3 is built from 15 residues. The germline CDR1 and CDR2 sequences are SGHTA and FQGNSA. The CDR3 DNA follows: TGTGCCAGCAGCTTAGCGCAGGGGGCGGCGGGTGGCTACACCTTC. It encodes CASSLAQGAAGGYTF. The entire variable domain, with the rest obtained from reference TRBV7-2 and TRBJ1-2, is as follows: GAGVSQSPSNKVTEKGKDVELRCDPISGHTALYWYRQSLGQGLEFLIYFQGNSAPDKSGLPSDRFSAERTGGSVSTLTIQRTQQEDSAVYLCASSLAQGAAGGYTFGSGTRLTVV.

The CDR3 reads CASSSFSGGNNEQFF. The CDR3 bases are TGTGCCAGCAGCTCTTTTAGCGGGGGCAACAATGAGCAGTTCTTC. The genes are TRBV7-3 and TRBJ2-1; TRBD2 aligns across 9 bases. The CDR3 consists of 15 residues. V dropped 4 bases and J dropped 5; count of bases not matched to a gene: 6. Germline CDR1 reads SGHTA; CDR2 reads FQGTGA.

About this clone itself: The same CDR3 is also encoded by other DNA sequences in this sample. The chain carries TRBV18 and TRBJ2-2, with TRBD1 identical over 7 bases. Germline lookup yields CDR1 KGHSH and CDR2 LQKENI. V gave up 2 bases and J gave up 4 bases; unmatched junction bases: 1. This CDR3 has 14 amino acids. The CDR3 region has the DNA TGTGCCAGCTCACCAGGACAGGCCACCGGGGAGCTGTTTTTT. Residues: CASSPGQATGELFF.

This chain links TRBV19 with TRBJ2-3, with TRBD1 identical over 10 bases. CDR3 length: 16 residues. Trimming took 6 bases from V and 3 from J; bases not matched to a gene: 9. Germline loops: CDR1 LNHDA, CDR2 SQIVND (reference sequence). The CDR3 DNA reads as TGTGCCAGTAGCGATCCGACAGGGGGCATTACAGATACGCAGTATTTT. Translation gives CASSDPTGGITDTQYF.

This rearrangement joins TRBV6-5 to TRBJ1-3, with 8 nucleotides matching TRBD1. The CDR3 contains 14 residues. Germline loops: CDR1 MNHEY, CDR2 SVGAGI. Trimming cost V 8 bases and J 4 bases; bases outside gene matches: 7. CDR3 in amino acids: CASQQGVPGNTIYF. The CDR3 coding sequence is TGTGCCAGCCAACAGGGGGTTCCCGGAAACACCATATATTTT.

This chain uses TRBV19 with TRBJ1-1; weak D call: TRBD1 (6 bases). The V gene's germline CDR1 is LNHDA and CDR2 SQIVND (reference sequence). With 7 bases removed from V and 0 bases from J, the gap between germline ends came to 18 bases. This CDR3 comprises 16 residues. The DNA of the CDR3 is TGTGCCAGTAACGACAGGCTGAAAGGAATGAACACTGAAGCTTTCTTT. Its protein product is CASNDRLKGMNTEAFF.

The V call is TRBV30, the J call TRBJ1-5; no reliable D call. CDR3 size: 13 residues. V lost 1 base and J 3 bases, leaving 7 bases between the germline ends. CDR1 and CDR2 (germline): GTSNPN, SVGIG (reference sequence). CDR3 coding DNA: TGTGCCTGGAGTGGTCTTTACAATCAGCCCCAGCATTTT. It yields the protein CAWSGLYNQPQHF. Complete variable domain (other parts from reference TRBV30 and TRBJ1-5): SQTIHQWPATLVQPVGSPLSLECTVEGTSNPNLYWYRQAAGRGLQLLFYSVGIGQISSEVPQNLSASRPQDRQFILSSKKLLLSDSGFYLCAWSGLYNQPQHFGDGTRLSIL.

In its sample, this clone was seen once. V is TRBV6-2 or TRBV6-3 and J is TRBJ2-1; weak D call: TRBD1 (5 bases). Germline V gene data show CDR1 as MNHEY and CDR2 as SVGEGT. The CDR3 extends over 15 amino acids. The V end was cut by 2 bases, the J end by 8 bases, with 16 bases between. The CDR3 region is CASSYGAGNFDEQFF. The CDR3 DNA follows: TGTGCCAGCAGTTACGGGGCAGGGAATTTCGATGAGCAGTTCTTC.

V is TRBV18 and J is TRBJ1-5; D remains ambiguous. Trimming pared 3 bases from V and 2 bases from J, leaving 14 bases between. Looked up from germline, CDR1 is KGHSH and CDR2 is LQKENI. The CDR3 extends over 16 amino acids. CDR3 residues: CASSPLDQGGNQPQHF. CDR3 nucleotide sequence: TGTGCCAGCTCACCCCTTGACCAAGGAGGCAATCAGCCCCAGCATTTT. Filled out from reference TRBV18 and TRBJ1-5, the complete variable domain reads NAGVMQNPRHLVRRRGQEARLRCSPMKGHSHVYWYRQLPEEGLKFMVYLQKENIIDESGMPKERFSAEFPKEGPSILRIQQVVRGDSAAYFCASSPLDQGGNQPQHFGDGTRLSIL.

This clone has only one observation. This chain uses TRBV30 with TRBJ2-7; maybe TRBD2 (6 bases). The ends were cut back, 3 bases at V and 3 bases at J, with 9 bases in the middle. Germline CDR1 is GTSNPN and CDR2 is SVGIG (reference sequence). This CDR3 contains 12 residues. The CDR3 sequence: CAWSAGGYEQYF. Here the CDR3 DNA reads TGTGCCTGGAGCGCCGGGGGCTACGAGCAGTACTTC.

This chain connects TRBV5-1 to TRBJ1-1; D perhaps matches TRBD1 (6 bases). The CDR3 has 17 residues. The germline CDR1 and CDR2 sequences are SGHRS and YFSETQ. Trimming shortened V by 0 bases and J by 0 bases, and 15 bases separated the two germline ends. This chain's CDR3 is CASSLASGRGMNTEAFF. CDR3 bases: TGCGCCAGCAGCTTGGCCTCGGGCAGGGGAATGAACACTGAAGCTTTCTTT.